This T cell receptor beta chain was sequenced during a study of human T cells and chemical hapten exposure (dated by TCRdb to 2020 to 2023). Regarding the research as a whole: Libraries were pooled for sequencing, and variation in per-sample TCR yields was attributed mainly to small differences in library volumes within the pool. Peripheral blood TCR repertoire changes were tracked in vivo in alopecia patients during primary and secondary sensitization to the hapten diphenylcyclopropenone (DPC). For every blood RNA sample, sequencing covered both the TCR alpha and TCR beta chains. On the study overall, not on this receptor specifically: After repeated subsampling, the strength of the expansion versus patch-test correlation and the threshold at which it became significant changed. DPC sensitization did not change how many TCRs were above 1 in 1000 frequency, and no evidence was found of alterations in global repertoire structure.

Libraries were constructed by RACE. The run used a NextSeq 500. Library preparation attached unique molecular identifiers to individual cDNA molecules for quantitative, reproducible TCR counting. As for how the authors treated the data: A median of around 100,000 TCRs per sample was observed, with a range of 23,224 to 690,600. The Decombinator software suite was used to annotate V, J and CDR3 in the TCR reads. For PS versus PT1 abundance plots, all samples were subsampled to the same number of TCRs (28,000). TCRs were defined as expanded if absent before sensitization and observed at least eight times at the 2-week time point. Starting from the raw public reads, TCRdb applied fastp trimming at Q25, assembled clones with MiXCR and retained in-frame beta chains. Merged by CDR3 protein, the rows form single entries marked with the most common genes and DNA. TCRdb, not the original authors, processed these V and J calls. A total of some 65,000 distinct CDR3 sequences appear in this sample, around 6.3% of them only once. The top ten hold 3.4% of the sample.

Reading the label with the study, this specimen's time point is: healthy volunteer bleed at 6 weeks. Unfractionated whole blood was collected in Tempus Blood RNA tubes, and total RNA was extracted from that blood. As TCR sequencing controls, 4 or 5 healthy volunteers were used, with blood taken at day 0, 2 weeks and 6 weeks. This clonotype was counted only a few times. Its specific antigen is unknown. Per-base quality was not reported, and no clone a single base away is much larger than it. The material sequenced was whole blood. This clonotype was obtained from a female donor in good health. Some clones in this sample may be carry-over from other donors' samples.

Here is the DNA: TGCGCCAGCAGCCAACCTTCCGTAGGGAAAGCCAAAAACATTCAGTACTTC. This sequence encodes CASSQPSVGKAKNIQYF. In this chain, TRBV4-1 is recombined with TRBJ2-4; the D gene lacks a confident call. V was cut back by 2 bases and J by 0 bases, leaving a gap of 14 bases between them. Reading the germline V gene gives CDR1 MGHRA and CDR2 YSYEKL. The CDR3 runs 17 amino acids, cysteine and phenylalanine included. The kept DNA is CDR3 alone, 51 bases in frame from the first base.